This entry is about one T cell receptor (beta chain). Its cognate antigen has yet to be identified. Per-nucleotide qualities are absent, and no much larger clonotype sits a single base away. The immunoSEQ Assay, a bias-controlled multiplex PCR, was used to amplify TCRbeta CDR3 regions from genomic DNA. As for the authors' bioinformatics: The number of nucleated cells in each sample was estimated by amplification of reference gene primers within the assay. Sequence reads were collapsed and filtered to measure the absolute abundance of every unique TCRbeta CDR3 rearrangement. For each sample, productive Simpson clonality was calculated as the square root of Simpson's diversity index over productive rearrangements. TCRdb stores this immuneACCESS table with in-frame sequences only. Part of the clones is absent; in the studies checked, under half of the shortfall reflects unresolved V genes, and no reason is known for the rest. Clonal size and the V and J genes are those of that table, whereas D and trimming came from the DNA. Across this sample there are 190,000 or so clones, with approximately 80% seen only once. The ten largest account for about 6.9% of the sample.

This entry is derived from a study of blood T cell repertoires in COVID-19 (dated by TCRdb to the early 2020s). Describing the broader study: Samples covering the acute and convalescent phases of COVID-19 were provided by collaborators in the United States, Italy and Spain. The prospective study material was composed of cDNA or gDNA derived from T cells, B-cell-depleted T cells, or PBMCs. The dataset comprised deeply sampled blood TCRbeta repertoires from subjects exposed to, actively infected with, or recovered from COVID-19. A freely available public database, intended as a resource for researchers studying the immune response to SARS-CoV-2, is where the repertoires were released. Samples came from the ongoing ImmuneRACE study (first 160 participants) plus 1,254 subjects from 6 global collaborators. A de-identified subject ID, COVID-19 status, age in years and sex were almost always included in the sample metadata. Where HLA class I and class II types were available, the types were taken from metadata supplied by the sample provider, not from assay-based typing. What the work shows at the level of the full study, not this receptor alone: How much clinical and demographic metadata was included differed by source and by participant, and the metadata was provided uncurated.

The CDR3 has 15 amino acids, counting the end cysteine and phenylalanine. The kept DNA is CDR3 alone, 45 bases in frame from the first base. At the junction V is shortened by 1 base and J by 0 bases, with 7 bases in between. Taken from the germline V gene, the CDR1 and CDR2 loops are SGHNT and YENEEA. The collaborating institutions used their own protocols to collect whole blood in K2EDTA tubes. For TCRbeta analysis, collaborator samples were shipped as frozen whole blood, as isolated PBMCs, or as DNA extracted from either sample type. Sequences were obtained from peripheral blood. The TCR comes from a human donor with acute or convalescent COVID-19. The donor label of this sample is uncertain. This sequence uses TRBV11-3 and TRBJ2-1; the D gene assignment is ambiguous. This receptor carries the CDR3 CASSLGAGSYNEQFF. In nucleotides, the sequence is TGTGCCAGCAGCTTAGGAGCTGGCTCCTACAATGAGCAGTTCTTC.